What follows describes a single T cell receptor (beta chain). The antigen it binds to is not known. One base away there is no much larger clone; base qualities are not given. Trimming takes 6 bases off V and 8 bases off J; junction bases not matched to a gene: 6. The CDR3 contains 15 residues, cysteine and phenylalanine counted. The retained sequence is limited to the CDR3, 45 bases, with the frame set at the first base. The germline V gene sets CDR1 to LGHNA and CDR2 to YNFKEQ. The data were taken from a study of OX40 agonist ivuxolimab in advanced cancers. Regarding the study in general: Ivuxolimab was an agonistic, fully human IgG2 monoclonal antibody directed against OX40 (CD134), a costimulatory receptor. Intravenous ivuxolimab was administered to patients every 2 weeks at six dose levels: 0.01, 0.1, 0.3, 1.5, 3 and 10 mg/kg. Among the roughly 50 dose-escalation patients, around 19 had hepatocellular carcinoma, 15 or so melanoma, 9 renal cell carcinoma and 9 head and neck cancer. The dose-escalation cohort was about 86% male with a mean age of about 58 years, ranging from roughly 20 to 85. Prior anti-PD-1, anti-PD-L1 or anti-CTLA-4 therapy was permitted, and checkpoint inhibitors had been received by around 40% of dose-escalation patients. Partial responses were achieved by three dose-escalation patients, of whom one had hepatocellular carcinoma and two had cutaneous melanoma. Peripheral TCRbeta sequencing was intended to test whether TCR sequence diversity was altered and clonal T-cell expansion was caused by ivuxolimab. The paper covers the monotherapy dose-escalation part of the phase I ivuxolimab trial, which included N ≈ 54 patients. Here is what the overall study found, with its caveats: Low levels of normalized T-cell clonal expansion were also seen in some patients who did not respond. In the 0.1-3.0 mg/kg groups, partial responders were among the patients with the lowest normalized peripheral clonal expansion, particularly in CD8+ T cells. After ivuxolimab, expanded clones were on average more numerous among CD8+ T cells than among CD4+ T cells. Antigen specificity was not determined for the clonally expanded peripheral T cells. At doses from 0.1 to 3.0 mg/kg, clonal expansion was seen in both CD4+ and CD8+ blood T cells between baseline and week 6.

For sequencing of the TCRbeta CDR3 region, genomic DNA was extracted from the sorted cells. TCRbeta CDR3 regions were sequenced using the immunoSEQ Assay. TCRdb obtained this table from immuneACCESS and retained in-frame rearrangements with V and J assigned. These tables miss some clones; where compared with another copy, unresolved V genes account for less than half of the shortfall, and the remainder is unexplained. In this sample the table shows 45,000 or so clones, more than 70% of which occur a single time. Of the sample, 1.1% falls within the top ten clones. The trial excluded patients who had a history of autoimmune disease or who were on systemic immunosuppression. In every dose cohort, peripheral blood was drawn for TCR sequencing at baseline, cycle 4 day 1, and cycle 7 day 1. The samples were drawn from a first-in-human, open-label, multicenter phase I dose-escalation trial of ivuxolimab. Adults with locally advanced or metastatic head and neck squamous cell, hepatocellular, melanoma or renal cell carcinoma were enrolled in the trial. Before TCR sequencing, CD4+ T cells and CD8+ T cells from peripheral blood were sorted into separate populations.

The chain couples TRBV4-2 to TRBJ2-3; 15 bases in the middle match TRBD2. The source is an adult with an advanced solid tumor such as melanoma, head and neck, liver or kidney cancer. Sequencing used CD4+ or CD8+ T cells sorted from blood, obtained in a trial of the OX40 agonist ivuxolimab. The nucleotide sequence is TGTGCCAGCAGTCCAGGGGGACTAGCGGGAGGTACGCAGTATTTT. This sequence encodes CASSPGGLAGGTQYF.